These T cell receptor beta chains were read from a single sample in a study of T cells in Graves' hyperthyroidism and ophthalmopathy. MiXCR, run by TCRdb on the multiplex PCR reads, gives a single entry per CDR3 protein. The sample has hundreds of thousands of distinct CDR3 sequences; approximately 13% are singletons. The specimen was blood. Receptor source: a woman aged 25 to 45 with Graves' hyperthyroidism. Each CDR3 is given with its conserved first and last residue. The order of the fields is D gene, clone size, J gene, V gene, CDR3 protein, CDR3 DNA. A D gene is named only where the DNA matches it firmly. The size of a clone is reported for some rows only, either as once, few or many, or as a class for expanded clones.

>-|-|TRBJ1-5|TRBV6-1
CASSEVIGGYSNQPQHF
TGTGCCAGCAGTGAAGTGATCGGGGGGTATAGCAATCAGCCCCAGCATTTT
>-|few|TRBJ2-3|TRBV27
CASSLLRGLDGNTQYF
TGTGCCAGCAGTTTATTGCGGGGTCTGGATGGCAATACGCAGTATTTT
>-|many|TRBJ1-2|TRBV2
CAIHLQGSYGYTF
TGTGCCATCCACCTACAGGGAAGTTATGGCTACACCTTC
>-|many|TRBJ2-7|TRBV29-1
CSVEEFGYEQYF
TGCAGCGTTGAGGAGTTCGGCTACGAGCAGTACTTC
>-|many|TRBJ1-6|TRBV12-3/TRBV12-4
CASSQPFPAPLHF
TGTGCCAGCAGCCAACCCTTTCCAGCACCCCTCCACTTT
>TRBD1|many|TRBJ2-5|TRBV28
CASSLSQGAGVATQYF
TGTGCCAGCAGTTTATCTCAGGGGGCAGGAGTTGCGACCCAGTACTTC
>TRBD2|many|TRBJ2-5|TRBV30
CAWSAGGPGETQYF
TGTGCCTGGAGTGCGGGAGGGCCCGGAGAGACCCAGTACTTC
>-|many|TRBJ1-3|TRBV7-9
CASSQIHRGTGNTIYF
TGTGCCAGCAGCCAAATACACCGGGGGACTGGAAACACCATATATTTT
>-|many|TRBJ2-3|TRBV7-9
CASSLAGLTDTQYF
TGTGCCAGCAGCTTAGCGGGGCTCACAGATACGCAGTATTTT
>-|many|TRBJ2-1|TRBV11-2
CASSLQSSYNEQFF
TGTGCCAGCAGCTTACAGAGCTCCTACAATGAGCAGTTCTTC
>TRBD2|many|TRBJ2-1|TRBV19
CASSRLQERGSEQFF
TGTGCCAGTAGTCGCCTCCAGGAGCGGGGGTCCGAGCAGTTCTTC
>TRBD1|-|TRBJ1-6|TRBV10-3
CAISEQGREESPLHF
TGTGCCATCAGTGAACAGGGGCGCGAGGAGTCACCCCTCCACTTT
>-|many|TRBJ2-6|TRBV19
CASSMRTGSSGANVLTF
TGTGCCAGTAGTATGCGGACGGGAAGCTCTGGGGCCAACGTCCTGACTTTC
>-|few|TRBJ2-1|TRBV11-2
CASSGPGAYNEQFF
TGTGCCAGCAGCGGACCGGGAGCCTACAATGAGCAGTTCTTC
>-|many|TRBJ2-5|TRBV10-3
CAISEPPPEETQYF
TGTGCCATCAGTGAGCCCCCTCCCGAAGAGACCCAGTACTTC
>-|few|TRBJ1-3|TRBV7-9
CASSSFGGLLSGNTIYF
TGTGCCAGCAGCTCATTTGGCGGACTCCTCTCTGGAAACACCATATATTTT
>-|many|TRBJ2-1|TRBV2
CASTRETINEQFF
TGTGCCAGCACGAGGGAGACTATAAATGAGCAGTTCTTC
>-|-|TRBJ2-2|TRBV27
CASSAFNTGELFF
TGTGCCAGCAGTGCCTTTAACACCGGGGAGCTGTTTTTT
>-|many|TRBJ2-4|TRBV7-2
CASSSQGVINIQYF
TGTGCCAGCAGCTCACAAGGAGTGATAAACATTCAGTACTTC
>-|many|TRBJ1-6|TRBV28
CASSWRGYGSPLHF
TGTGCCAGCAGTTGGAGAGGCTACGGTTCACCCCTCCACTTT
>-|-|TRBJ2-7|TRBV6-5
CASSYLALPYEQYF
TGTGCCAGCAGTTACCTAGCGCTACCCTACGAGCAGTACTTC
>-|many|TRBJ2-1|TRBV5-1
CASSLGTNTNEQFF
TGCGCCAGCAGCTTGGGGACCAACACCAATGAGCAGTTCTTC
>TRBD2|few|TRBJ2-1|TRBV30
CAWSGGGRALEQFF
TGTGCCTGGAGTGGGGGCGGGAGGGCCCTCGAGCAGTTCTTC
>-|few|TRBJ1-6|TRBV3-1
CASSQDLSSPLHF
TGTGCCAGCAGCCAAGATCTAAGTTCACCCCTCCACTTT
>-|-|TRBJ1-5|TRBV6-1
CASSARSVRQPQHF
TGTGCCAGCAGTGCCCGTTCTGTTCGTCAGCCCCAGCATTTT
>-|many|TRBJ2-1|TRBV5-1
CASSLVQGEQFF
TGCGCCAGCAGCTTGGTGCAAGGAGAGCAGTTCTTC
>-|few|TRBJ2-4|TRBV29-1
CSVGGLGDIQYF
TGCAGCGTTGGGGGGTTAGGAGACATTCAGTACTTC
>TRBD2|few|TRBJ2-7|TRBV27
CASSFSGLPYEQYF
TGTGCCAGCAGTTTTAGCGGGCTACCCTACGAGCAGTACTTC
>-|many|TRBJ1-1|TRBV28
CASRANTEAFF
TGTGCCAGTCGGGCGAACACTGAAGCTTTCTTT
>-|-|TRBJ2-2|TRBV29-1
CSVNGVENTGELFF
TGCAGCGTTAATGGAGTAGAGAACACCGGGGAGCTGTTTTTT
>-|many|TRBJ1-5|TRBV12-3/TRBV12-4
CASSPTSSWTDYQPQHF
TGTGCCAGCAGCCCGACATCCTCCTGGACGGATTATCAGCCCCAGCATTTT
>TRBD2|many|TRBJ2-7|TRBV7-2
CASSSPGLVSHEQYF
TGTGCCAGCAGCTCTCCGGGACTAGTCTCGCACGAGCAGTACTTC
>-|many|TRBJ2-3|TRBV20-1
CSARRSTNTDTQYF
TGCAGTGCGAGGAGGAGCACCAACACAGATACGCAGTATTTT
>-|many|TRBJ2-5|TRBV28
CASASTGSQETQYF
TGTGCCAGCGCCTCTACAGGTAGTCAAGAGACCCAGTACTTC
>-|-|TRBJ1-4|TRBV19
CASSLPWGTNEKLFF
TGTGCCAGTAGTCTACCGTGGGGGACTAATGAAAAACTGTTTTTT
>-|many|TRBJ1-5|TRBV12-3/TRBV12-4
CASSFTGSGLYSNQPQHF
TGTGCCAGCAGTTTCACGGGCTCCGGGCTCTATAGCAATCAGCCCCAGCATTTT
>-|few|TRBJ2-7|TRBV28
CASIRNTGSIGEQYF
TGTGCCAGCATAAGAAATACAGGGTCTATAGGCGAGCAGTACTTC
>TRBD2|many|TRBJ2-7|TRBV6-1
CASSGTSGVTYEQYF
TGTGCCAGCAGTGGAACTAGCGGGGTAACCTACGAGCAGTACTTC